The rows below give T cell receptor beta chains drawn from one sample of a study of blood T cell repertoires in COVID-19. Produced via immunoSEQ multiplex PCR; TCRdb's table is partial and in-frame only. The sample lists 170,000 or so clones; around nine tenths were seen once. Sequences were obtained from peripheral blood. Receptor source: a woman between 18 and 29 years old who had recovered from COVID-19. CDR3s include the opening cysteine and the closing phenylalanine or tryptophan. A D gene is named only where the DNA matches it firmly. For some rows the clone size is stated as once, few or many, or as a class when expanded; others skip it.

CDR3 DNA: TGTGCCAGCAGTTACGAGACAGGGAAGGACTATGGCTACACCTTC
CDR3 protein: CASSYETGKDYGYTF
J gene: TRBJ1-2
D gene: TRBD1
V gene: TRBV6-2/TRBV6-3
clone size: once

CDR3 DNA: TGTGCCAGCAGTACCGGGACTAGATTCGATACGCAGTATTTT
CDR3 protein: CASSTGTRFDTQYF
J gene: TRBJ2-3
D gene: TRBD2
V gene: TRBV6-2/TRBV6-3
clone size: once

CDR3 DNA: TGTGCCAGCTCACGATCACAGGGGGACACCTACGAGCAGTACTTC
CDR3 protein: CASSRSQGDTYEQYF
J gene: TRBJ2-7
D gene: TRBD1
V gene: TRBV18
clone size: NA

CDR3 DNA: TGTGCCAGCAGCTTACTGTCCGGCACAGATACGCAGTATTTT
CDR3 protein: CASSLLSGTDTQYF
J gene: TRBJ2-3
D gene: NA
V gene: TRBV11-2
clone size: NA

CDR3 DNA: TGTGCCAGCCGACCGACCCAGGGGGGAGGCTACACCTTC
CDR3 protein: CASRPTQGGGYTF
J gene: TRBJ1-2
D gene: TRBD1
V gene: TRBV7-2
clone size: NA

CDR3 DNA: TGTGCCAGCAGCCTTAGCGTACCGGAGCAGTTCTTC
CDR3 protein: CASSLSVPEQFF
J gene: TRBJ2-1
D gene: NA
V gene: TRBV5-6
clone size: NA

CDR3 DNA: TGTGCCAGTAGTATAGTCGGGGGACCCCAGCCCCAGCATTTT
CDR3 protein: CASSIVGGPQPQHF
J gene: TRBJ1-5
D gene: NA
V gene: TRBV19
clone size: NA

CDR3 DNA: TGTGCCAGCAGCGTAGGGTTTAGGGGCGGCACCGGGGAGCTGTTTTTT
CDR3 protein: CASSVGFRGGTGELFF
J gene: TRBJ2-2
D gene: NA
V gene: TRBV9
clone size: once

CDR3 DNA: TGTGCCAGCAGCTTGGATGGAGTTATCAGCTATGGCTACACCTTC
CDR3 protein: CASSLDGVISYGYTF
J gene: TRBJ1-2
D gene: NA
V gene: TRBV5-5
clone size: few

CDR3 DNA: TGTGCCAGCTCGATAGCGGGGGGGCCCCCAGATACGCAGTATTTT
CDR3 protein: CASSIAGGPPDTQYF
J gene: TRBJ2-3
D gene: TRBD2
V gene: TRBV7-2
clone size: NA

CDR3 DNA: TGCGCCAGCAGCTCCGGGACAGGGGTGGCCCTCTACTATGGCTACACCTTC
CDR3 protein: CASSSGTGVALYYGYTF
J gene: TRBJ1-2
D gene: TRBD1
V gene: TRBV5-1
clone size: NA

CDR3 DNA: TGCGCCAGCAGCCCTCAGAGCCAGGGGGAAGCTTTCTTT
CDR3 protein: CASSPQSQGEAFF
J gene: TRBJ1-1
D gene: NA
V gene: TRBV5-1
clone size: once

CDR3 DNA: TGTGCCAGCAGCATCCTACAGGGGGGGAATGAAAAACTGTTTTTT
CDR3 protein: CASSILQGGNEKLFF
J gene: TRBJ1-4
D gene: TRBD1
V gene: TRBV7-9
clone size: NA

CDR3 DNA: TGTGCCAGCAGCTTGGCCCTAGATACGCAGTATTTT
CDR3 protein: CASSLALDTQYF
J gene: TRBJ2-3
D gene: NA
V gene: TRBV5-6
clone size: NA

CDR3 DNA: TGTGCCAGCAGCTTAAATCCGCTATCCTACAATGAGCAGTTCTTC
CDR3 protein: CASSLNPLSYNEQFF
J gene: TRBJ2-1
D gene: NA
V gene: TRBV7-3
clone size: NA

CDR3 DNA: TGTGCCAGCTCACGACAGGTCCCGAATCAGCCCCAGCATTTT
CDR3 protein: CASSRQVPNQPQHF
J gene: TRBJ1-5
D gene: NA
V gene: TRBV18
clone size: NA

CDR3 DNA: TGTGCCAGCTCACCCTTGACAGCATCCCAGGGTCAGCCCCAGCATTTT
CDR3 protein: CASSPLTASQGQPQHF
J gene: TRBJ1-5
D gene: NA
V gene: TRBV18
clone size: few

CDR3 DNA: TGTGCCAGTAGATGCCACAGGGGGCTTGACACTGAAGCTTTCTTT
CDR3 protein: CASRCHRGLDTEAFF
J gene: TRBJ1-1
D gene: TRBD1
V gene: TRBV6-4
clone size: NA

CDR3 DNA: TGTGCCAGCAGCTTGGCAGCGAATACTGAAGCTTTCTTT
CDR3 protein: CASSLAANTEAFF
J gene: TRBJ1-1
D gene: NA
V gene: TRBV5-4
clone size: NA

CDR3 DNA: TGTGCCAGCAGCTTAGCCATTATAACAGGGGCCCTTAATGAAAAACTGTTTTTT
CDR3 protein: CASSLAIITGALNEKLFF
J gene: TRBJ1-4
D gene: TRBD1
V gene: TRBV7-9
clone size: NA

CDR3 DNA: TGCGCCAGCAGCTTCGGGTCCGGCCGAATAAAAGTGAACACTGAAGCTTTCTTT
CDR3 protein: CASSFGSGRIKVNTEAFF
J gene: TRBJ1-1
D gene: NA
V gene: TRBV5-1
clone size: NA

CDR3 DNA: TGTGCCAGCAGCCAAGCTAGCGGGAGGGTTCACGAGACCCAGTACTTC
CDR3 protein: CASSQASGRVHETQYF
J gene: TRBJ2-5
D gene: TRBD2
V gene: TRBV3-1/TRBV3-2
clone size: NA

CDR3 DNA: TGTGCCAGCAGCCAAGTCGGTAGCGGGAGGGATCCCTACAATGAGCAGTTCTTC
CDR3 protein: CASSQVGSGRDPYNEQFF
J gene: TRBJ2-1
D gene: TRBD2
V gene: TRBV4-2
clone size: NA

CDR3 DNA: TGTGCCAGCAGGGGGCGGGCGATCGGGGGCACTGAAGCTTTCTTT
CDR3 protein: CASRGRAIGGTEAFF
J gene: TRBJ1-1
D gene: NA
V gene: TRBV7-2
clone size: NA

CDR3 DNA: TGTGCCAGCAGGGTAGCGGGGGGCTCCTACAATGAGCAGTTCTTC
CDR3 protein: CASRVAGGSYNEQFF
J gene: TRBJ2-1
D gene: TRBD2
V gene: TRBV2
clone size: NA

CDR3 DNA: TGTGCCAGCAGCCCTCGACAGGGGGCAGGCGGAAACACCATATATTTT
CDR3 protein: CASSPRQGAGGNTIYF
J gene: TRBJ1-3
D gene: TRBD1
V gene: TRBV9
clone size: NA

CDR3 DNA: TGTGCCAGCAGTTTATACGCGTCCTATGGCTACACCTTC
CDR3 protein: CASSLYASYGYTF
J gene: TRBJ1-2
D gene: NA
V gene: TRBV28
clone size: NA

CDR3 DNA: TGTGCCAGCAGCGCGGCCTCGGGGGGGCCCTACAATGAGCAGTTCTTC
CDR3 protein: CASSAASGGPYNEQFF
J gene: TRBJ2-1
D gene: TRBD2
V gene: TRBV9
clone size: NA

CDR3 DNA: TGTGCCAGTAGTTACAGAGACCTCCAAGAGACCCAGTACTTC
CDR3 protein: CASSYRDLQETQYF
J gene: TRBJ2-5
D gene: NA
V gene: TRBV19
clone size: NA

CDR3 DNA: TGTGCCAGCAGTGAGGAGGGGAACTCTGGAAACACCATATATTTT
CDR3 protein: CASSEEGNSGNTIYF
J gene: TRBJ1-3
D gene: NA
V gene: TRBV2
clone size: NA

CDR3 DNA: TGCAGTGCTAGTCGGAGGGTAGGGACCGGGGAGCTGTTTTTT
CDR3 protein: CSASRRVGTGELFF
J gene: TRBJ2-2
D gene: NA
V gene: TRBV20-1
clone size: few

CDR3 DNA: TGTGCCAGCAGCCAAAAGGGGCCCATGACAGGGGAAGGGGAGACCCAGTACTTC
CDR3 protein: CASSQKGPMTGEGETQYF
J gene: TRBJ2-5
D gene: TRBD1
V gene: TRBV16
clone size: NA

CDR3 DNA: TGTGCCAGCAATCGACCGGGACAGCACTCTGGGGCCAACGTCCTGACTTTC
CDR3 protein: CASNRPGQHSGANVLTF
J gene: TRBJ2-6
D gene: TRBD1
V gene: TRBV19
clone size: NA

CDR3 DNA: TGTGCCAGCAGCCCCCCCCGGGCCAGGGTAGGGGGCTACACCTTC
CDR3 protein: CASSPPRARVGGYTF
J gene: TRBJ1-2
D gene: NA
V gene: TRBV7-2
clone size: NA

CDR3 DNA: TGTGCCAGCAGATCGGGCGGGGAGCTGTTTTTT
CDR3 protein: CASRSGGELFF
J gene: TRBJ2-2
D gene: NA
V gene: TRBV12-3/TRBV12-4
clone size: few

CDR3 DNA: TGTGCCACCAGAGCTGGGGGCGCGTATGGCTACACCTTC
CDR3 protein: CATRAGGAYGYTF
J gene: TRBJ1-2
D gene: NA
V gene: TRBV24-1
clone size: NA

CDR3 DNA: TGTGCCAGCAGTGAAGGACTAGCGGAGCTGAACACCGGGGAGCTGTTTTTT
CDR3 protein: CASSEGLAELNTGELFF
J gene: TRBJ2-2
D gene: TRBD2
V gene: TRBV6-4
clone size: NA

CDR3 DNA: TGTGCCAGCAGCTTAGCTAGCGGGAAGGCCGGGGAGCTGTTTTTT
CDR3 protein: CASSLASGKAGELFF
J gene: TRBJ2-2
D gene: TRBD2
V gene: TRBV7-3
clone size: NA

CDR3 DNA: TGTGCCACGCTTAAGGACATCTCCTACGAGCAGTACTTC
CDR3 protein: CATLKDISYEQYF
J gene: TRBJ2-7
D gene: NA
V gene: TRBV6-6
clone size: once

CDR3 DNA: TGTGCCAGCATCACTAGAGCACAACCTTCTCCTAGCACAGATACGCAGTATTTT
CDR3 protein: CASITRAQPSPSTDTQYF
J gene: TRBJ2-3
D gene: NA
V gene: TRBV2
clone size: few

CDR3 DNA: TGTGCCAGCAGTTGGGCAGACCACACAGATACGCAGTATTTT
CDR3 protein: CASSWADHTDTQYF
J gene: TRBJ2-3
D gene: NA
V gene: TRBV27
clone size: once

CDR3 DNA: TGTGCCAGCACTTCCTACAGGGTACCGACTGGGGCCAACGTCCTGACTTTC
CDR3 protein: CASTSYRVPTGANVLTF
J gene: TRBJ2-6
D gene: NA
V gene: TRBV2
clone size: NA

CDR3 DNA: TGTGCCAGCCACAACCTACGCGGGAGGGGGGATGAGCAGTTCTTC
CDR3 protein: CASHNLRGRGDEQFF
J gene: TRBJ2-1
D gene: TRBD2
V gene: TRBV6-5
clone size: NA

CDR3 DNA: TGTGCCAGCAGCGTAGGACCGGGACAGCGGGGGACTGAAGCTTTCTTT
CDR3 protein: CASSVGPGQRGTEAFF
J gene: TRBJ1-1
D gene: TRBD1
V gene: TRBV5-6
clone size: NA

CDR3 DNA: TGTGCCAGCAGCTTGGGGGGAGGAAGGGCCACCTTC
CDR3 protein: CASSLGGGRATF
J gene: TRBJ1-2
D gene: NA
V gene: TRBV5-4
clone size: NA

CDR3 DNA: TGTGCCAGCAGCCCAAGCGGGGACCGACGGGAGCTGTTTTTT
CDR3 protein: CASSPSGDRRELFF
J gene: TRBJ2-2
D gene: TRBD2
V gene: TRBV7-2
clone size: NA

CDR3 DNA: TGTGCCAGCAGCTTAGGGTTAGCGGGGGGTACTGAGCAGTTCTTC
CDR3 protein: CASSLGLAGGTEQFF
J gene: TRBJ2-1
D gene: TRBD2
V gene: TRBV7-2
clone size: NA

CDR3 DNA: TGTGCCAGCAGCCGGGCGGGGGACACCGGGGAGCTGTTTTTT
CDR3 protein: CASSRAGDTGELFF
J gene: TRBJ2-2
D gene: TRBD2
V gene: TRBV3-1/TRBV3-2
clone size: once

CDR3 DNA: TGTGCCAGCAGTTCCCACGGGACAGGGTTTCGGGGCTATGGCTACACCTTC
CDR3 protein: CASSSHGTGFRGYGYTF
J gene: TRBJ1-2
D gene: TRBD1
V gene: TRBV27
clone size: NA

CDR3 DNA: TGTGCCAGCAGTCCCAGGGCGGGACTTTTCAATGAGCAGTTCTTC
CDR3 protein: CASSPRAGLFNEQFF
J gene: TRBJ2-1
D gene: NA
V gene: TRBV7-9
clone size: NA

CDR3 DNA: TGCGCCAGCAGCTCCCGGGGCACAGATACGCAGTATTTT
CDR3 protein: CASSSRGTDTQYF
J gene: TRBJ2-3
D gene: NA
V gene: TRBV5-1
clone size: NA